These T cell receptor beta chains were read from a single sample in a study of T cells in Graves' hyperthyroidism and ophthalmopathy. TCRdb itself ran the multiplex PCR reads through MiXCR, one entry per CDR3 protein. The sample contains some 350,000 distinct CDR3 sequences, approximately 13% of which appear only once. The sequenced sample was blood. The receptors were sampled from a woman aged 40 to 50 with Graves' ophthalmopathy. The CDR3 runs from the conserved cysteine through the conserved F or W. The D gene is left open where the match is weak. Clone size, where shown, is once, few, many, or a class for clones that have expanded.

cdr3_length	j_call	d_call	clone_size	v_call	cdr3_nt	cdr3_aa
14	TRBJ2-3	NA	many	TRBV12-3/TRBV12-4	TGTGCCAGCAGTACTAGCCGGGCCACAGATACGCAGTATTTT	CASSTSRATDTQYF
15	TRBJ1-4	NA	many	TRBV28	TGTGCCAGCAGTTTGGAGGACAGACATAATGAAAAACTGTTTTTT	CASSLEDRHNEKLFF
14	TRBJ1-1	TRBD1	NA	TRBV2	TGTGCCAGCTCACCCCCCGCCGAAGGGGGCGAAGCTTTCTTT	CASSPPAEGGEAFF
14	TRBJ1-2	NA	many	TRBV28	TGTGCCAGCAGTTTGAATGGCCCCCACTATGGCTACACCTTC	CASSLNGPHYGYTF
11	TRBJ1-1	NA	few	TRBV6-1	TGTGCCAGCAGTCCGGGGCCTGAAGCTTTCTTT	CASSPGPEAFF
13	TRBJ2-3	NA	NA	TRBV15	TGTGCCACCAGCAGAGATTTATCAGATACGCAGTATTTT	CATSRDLSDTQYF
13	TRBJ2-2	NA	once	TRBV2	TGTGCCAGCAGCCAGTCCGATACCGGGGAGCTGTTTTTT	CASSQSDTGELFF
13	TRBJ1-2	NA	many	TRBV18	TGTGCCAGCTCACCGGAGGGGTTCCATGGCTACACCTTC	CASSPEGFHGYTF
14	TRBJ2-7	TRBD1	many	TRBV6-2/TRBV6-3	TGTGCCAGCAGTCAAGGGGACAGGGGGCACGAGCAGTACTTC	CASSQGDRGHEQYF
12	TRBJ2-7	NA	many	TRBV2	TGTGCCAGCAGGACCCAGACATACGAGCAGTACTTC	CASRTQTYEQYF
14	TRBJ2-7	NA	NA	TRBV20-1	TGCAGTGCTAGAGATAAGGGACCGTTCTTACAGCAGTACTTC	CSARDKGPFLQQYF
13	TRBJ1-2	NA	many	TRBV24-1	TGTGCCACCAGTGGCAACAGATACTATGGCTACACCTTC	CATSGNRYYGYTF
15	TRBJ1-6	NA	many	TRBV28	TGTGCCAGCAGCATAACCGGGAGCTATAATTCACCCCTCCACTTT	CASSITGSYNSPLHF
16	TRBJ2-1	TRBD2	few	TRBV4-2	TGTGCCAGCAGCCAAGCTCTAGCGGGAGGGCGGTATGAGCAGTTCTTC	CASSQALAGGRYEQFF
13	TRBJ1-3	NA	few	TRBV2	TGTGCCAGCAGAGCTCAAATGGCAAACGCCATATATTTT	CASRAQMANAIYF
15	TRBJ2-7	TRBD1	NA	TRBV30	TGTGCCTGGAGTGTTGGGACAGGGGGTTCCTACGAGCAGTACTTC	CAWSVGTGGSYEQYF
12	TRBJ2-1	TRBD1	many	TRBV28	TGTGCCAGCAGAGACAGGGTAGATGAGCAGTTCTTC	CASRDRVDEQFF
14	TRBJ2-1	NA	NA	TRBV19	TGTGCCAGTAGTCCCCAGCAAGGTGGGGGTGCGCAGTTCTTC	CASSPQQGGGAQFF
14	TRBJ2-7	TRBD2	many	TRBV2	TGTGCCAGCAGTCAGCGGGGCAGGTCCTACGAGCAGTACTTC	CASSQRGRSYEQYF
16	TRBJ2-1	TRBD2	NA	TRBV7-9	TGTGCCAGCAGCTCCGCAGGGACTAGATGGGGCAATGAGCAGTTCTTC	CASSSAGTRWGNEQFF
14	TRBJ2-7	TRBD1	many	TRBV5-1	TGCGCCAGCAGGGACAGGGATCGTTTCTACGAGCAGTACTTC	CASRDRDRFYEQYF
12	TRBJ2-5	NA	NA	TRBV30	TGTGCCTGGAGTGTACAGGAAGAGACCCAGTACTTC	CAWSVQEETQYF
15	TRBJ1-6	TRBD1	few	TRBV2	TGTGCCAGCAGTCGGACAGGGTTAGTGGGTTCACCCCTCCACTTT	CASSRTGLVGSPLHF
15	TRBJ2-1	TRBD1	few	TRBV15	TGTGCCACCAGCGGTCCCGGGACAGGGAGGAATGAGCAGTTCTTC	CATSGPGTGRNEQFF
16	TRBJ2-3	TRBD2	many	TRBV2	TGTGCCAGCAGTGAAGCGCTGGCTAGCGGGGGTAATACGCAGTATTTT	CASSEALASGGNTQYF
15	TRBJ1-1	TRBD1	many	TRBV28	TGTGCCAGCCAAAGGACAGGGGCTCCGAACACTGAAGCTTTCTTT	CASQRTGAPNTEAFF
15	TRBJ2-1	NA	NA	TRBV9	TGTGCCAGCAGCCCACTGGGGCGCACCTACAATGAGCAGTTCTTC	CASSPLGRTYNEQFF
14	TRBJ2-2	NA	few	TRBV5-4	TGTGCCAGCAGCTTCAGCATGGGTGCCGGGGAGCTGTTTTTT	CASSFSMGAGELFF
14	TRBJ2-2	TRBD2	many	TRBV20-1	TGCAGTGCGGCGCCGGGACTAGCTACCGGGGAGCTGTTTTTT	CSAAPGLATGELFF
16	TRBJ2-3	NA	few	TRBV6-1	TGTGCCAGCAGCAGTATCCCCCGGGGGTCCACAGATACGCAGTATTTT	CASSSIPRGSTDTQYF
15	TRBJ1-1	TRBD1	few	TRBV18	TGTGCCAGCTCAACCACAGGGGGCGGGGGCACTGAAGCTTTCTTT	CASSTTGGGGTEAFF
14	TRBJ1-2	TRBD1	many	TRBV3-1	TGTGCCAGCAGCATCCGGGACAGATCCTTTGGCTACACCTTC	CASSIRDRSFGYTF
16	TRBJ2-3	TRBD2	many	TRBV10-3	TGTGCCATCAGTGAAACTTGGCGGGGGGACTCAGATACGCAGTATTTT	CAISETWRGDSDTQYF